Below, 19 T cell receptor beta chains from the same sample are listed, as sequenced in a study of naive and memory T cell subsets (dated by TCRdb to 2016 to 2017). Using 3' ligation of a UMI-containing oligonucleotide to TCR cDNA, the study laid out a robust and sensitive protocol to amplify, sequence and analyze TCRs. Receptors were amplified or captured by 5' RACE. TCRdb records Illumina MiSeq as the sequencer. Four rounds of PCR, run with the SP2 primer together with nested alpha and beta constant region primers, were used to amplify the ligated cDNA. TCRdb reprocessed the public reads (quality trimming at Q25 with fastp, clone calling with MiXCR) and kept in-frame beta chains. CDR3 protein duplicates are merged, each entry listing the most common genes and DNA. Recorded for this sample are 25,000 to 35,000 distinct CDR3 sequences; roughly a sixth of them occurred a single time. In total, the top ten clones hold 2% to 3% of the sample.

The origin of the receptors is a female donor in good health.

The rearrangement joins TRBV20-1 to TRBJ2-3; a weak D match, TRBD2 (7 bases). Looked up from germline, CDR1 is DFQATT and CDR2 is SNEGSKA (reference sequence). The ends were cut back, 5 bases at V and 1 base at J, with 13 bases in the middle. The CDR3 consists of 14 residues. The CDR3: CSASGGAGTDTQYF. The CDR3 nucleotides are TGCAGTGCTTCTGGGGGGGCAGGCACAGATACGCAGTATTTT.

This clonotype was seen a handful of times. This chain connects TRBV5-1 to TRBJ2-7; D not resolved. Germline CDR1 and CDR2: SGHRS and YFSETQ. This CDR3 has 15 amino acids. The V end was cut by 0 bases, the J end by 3 bases, with 13 bases between. This CDR3 is CASSLGGQTYYEQYF. CDR3 in DNA: TGCGCCAGCAGCTTGGGAGGCCAGACCTACTACGAGCAGTACTTC.

This clonotype has ten or more counts. V is TRBV29-1 and J is TRBJ1-2; D uncertain. The CDR3 runs to 12 residues. The germline CDR1 and CDR2 sequences are SQVTM and ANQGSEA. V dropped 5 bases and J dropped 2 bases, with 9 bases sitting between them. CDR3 protein: CSVPDGNYGYTF. As DNA, the CDR3 is TGCAGCGTTCCCGATGGGAACTATGGCTACACCTTC.

The CDR3 DNA reads as TGCAGTGCTACAGGGAGTTATGGCTACACCTTC. Translating it yields CSATGSYGYTF. The chain carries TRBV20-1 and TRBJ1-2; perhaps TRBD1 as D (5 bases). Trimming cost V 4 bases and J 5 bases, with 8 bases left between them. The CDR3 totals 11 residues. The germline V gene has CDR1 DFQATT and CDR2 SNEGSKA (reference sequence).

A note on this clonotype: The conserved phenylalanine or tryptophan is not found at the CDR3 terminus, so this likely reflects a read error. The chain recombines TRBV6-2 or TRBV6-3 with TRBJ2-1, with D unresolved. The length of the CDR3 is 12 residues. Per the germline V gene, CDR1 is MNHEY and CDR2 is SVGEGT. The ends were cut back, 0 bases at V and 8 bases at J, with 5 bases in the middle. The CDR3, as DNA: TGTGCCAGCAGTTACTCGAGCGATGAGCAGTTCCTC. This codes for CASSYSSDEQFL.

The chain employs TRBV5-1 and TRBJ2-2, with 14 bases lining up with TRBD2. Germline assignment: CDR1 SGHRS and CDR2 YFSETQ. The CDR3 has 18 residues. Trimming at V came to 4 bases and at J to 1 base, leaving 6 bases not matched to a gene. CDR3 sequence reads: CASSHGLAGGQNTGELFF. The CDR3 DNA reads TGCGCCAGCAGCCATGGACTAGCGGGGGGCCAGAACACCGGGGAGCTGTTTTTT.

This clonotype was seen repeatedly, ten times or more. J is TRBJ2-3 and V is TRBV7-9, with a weak D call TRBD1 (5 bases). The CDR3 extends over 17 amino acids. Looked up from germline, CDR1 is SEHNR and CDR2 is FQNEAQ (reference sequence). Trimming stripped 6 bases from V and 8 bases from J, with 27 bases between. The CDR3 reads CASSHQQGLAVGSTQYF. Here the CDR3 DNA reads TGTGCCAGCAGTCACCAGCAGGGCTTGGCGGTTGGTAGTACGCAGTATTTT.

Only a few counts were recorded for this clonotype. J is TRBJ2-5 and V is TRBV7-2, with D perhaps being TRBD1 or TRBD2 (5 bases each). The ends were cut back, 5 bases at V and 5 bases at J, with 15 bases in the middle. CDR1 is SGHTA and CDR2 is FQGNSA in the germline V gene. The CDR3 has 14 amino acids. CDR3 sequence (DNA): TGTGCCAGCAGCCTCCAGGGACCTCCGGAGACCCAGTACTTC. This sequence encodes CASSLQGPPETQYF.

This clonotype showed up many times. The CDR3 loop reads CASGLPGSTEAFF. The CDR3 nucleotides read TGTGCTAGTGGTTTACCAGGGAGCACTGAAGCTTTCTTT. The J gene is TRBJ1-1, the V gene TRBV12-5, with a tentative D call TRBD1 (5 bases). V was clipped by 3 bases and J by 4 bases, with 9 bases between them. Per germline, CDR1 LGHNT and CDR2 FRNRAP. This CDR3 spans 13 amino acids.

This clonotype has a count of ten or more. The J gene is TRBJ2-1, the V gene TRBV7-2; 7 positions agree with TRBD1. Germline CDR1 SGHTA, CDR2 FQGNSA. The CDR3 length is 15 residues. Germline trimming cut 1 base from V and 8 bases from J; bases unmatched to any gene: 8. CDR3 nucleotide sequence: TGTGCCAGCAGCTTAGGAGGGGGCTTTAGCGATGAGCAGTTCTTC. Residues: CASSLGGGFSDEQFF.

At least ten counts were recorded for this clonotype. The gene calls are TRBV29-1 and TRBJ1-2; D is ambiguous. The V end lost 0 bases, the J end lost 8 bases, and 10 bases lay between the germline ends. This CDR3 contains 12 residues. Germline V gives CDR1 SQVTM, CDR2 ANQGSEA. CDR3 region: CSVEEPRRGYTF. For the CDR3, the DNA is TGCAGCGTTGAAGAGCCACGGAGAGGCTACACCTTC.

There are a few counts of this clonotype. The CDR3 DNA sequence: TGTGCCAGCAGCGTACAGGGAGGTGGAGAAAAACTGTTTTTT. It codes for CASSVQGGGEKLFF. The chain carries TRBV2 and TRBJ1-4, with D tentatively TRBD1 (6 bases). Between the trimmed V and J ends, which lost 6 bases and 8 bases, there was a span of 16 bases. The length of the CDR3 is 14 residues. The germline V gene encodes CDR1 SNHLY and CDR2 FYNNEI.

This clonotype was counted at least ten times. The chain carries TRBV7-6 and TRBJ2-3; 15 nucleotides align to TRBD2. Germline V gene lookup returns CDR1 SGHVS and CDR2 FNYEAQ. The CDR3 is made up of 18 amino acids. V lost 4 bases and J lost 1; bases outside the gene matches: 6. The CDR3 sequence is CASSSPGLAGGRTDTQYF. The CDR3 DNA reads TGTGCCAGCAGCTCACCAGGACTAGCGGGGGGGCGCACAGATACGCAGTATTTT.

This clonotype was counted at least ten times. The V gene is TRBV7-9, the J gene TRBJ2-5; 7 nucleotides line up with TRBD2. This CDR3 contains 16 residues. Germline V gene lookup returns CDR1 SEHNR and CDR2 FQNEAQ (reference sequence). V lost 5 bases, J lost 3 bases, and 12 bases stayed unmatched. The CDR3 loop reads CASSGAGLGWEETQYF. The CDR3 DNA follows: TGTGCCAGCAGCGGAGCGGGGCTCGGCTGGGAAGAGACCCAGTACTTC.

This chain connects TRBV7-9 to TRBJ2-2; D is unclear. The germline CDR1 and CDR2 sequences are SEHNR and FQNEAQ (reference sequence). V lost 2 bases and J lost 1, with 5 bases in between. This CDR3 has 14 amino acids. CDR3 bases: TGTGCCAGCAGCTTAAGGAGGAACACCGGGGAGCTGTTTTTT. Amino acid sequence: CASSLRRNTGELFF.

By share, this clonotype counts as medium-sized. The chain joins TRBV20-1 to TRBJ1-1; D gene uncertain. The CDR3 sequence is 12 residues long. The germline V gene has CDR1 DFQATT and CDR2 SNEGSKA (reference sequence). V lost 5 bases and J 1 base, leaving 8 bases between the germline ends. The CDR3 protein is CSARRTNTEAFF. DNA of the CDR3: TGCAGTGCTCGCAGGACGAACACTGAAGCTTTCTTT.

This clonotype has a handful of counts. The rearrangement links TRBV5-1 to TRBJ2-1; 14 nucleotides align to TRBD2. CDR1 is SGHRS and CDR2 is YFSETQ in the germline V gene. CDR3 length equals 17 residues. With V trimmed by 2 bases and J by 4 bases, 5 bases remained unmatched. CDR3 bases: TGCGCCAGCAGCTTTGGAGGACTAGCGGGGGGATACAATGAGCAGTTCTTC. Translation: CASSFGGLAGGYNEQFF.

V gene TRBV29-1 combines with J gene TRBJ2-5; 7 bases align to TRBD1. With V trimmed by 7 bases and J by 5 bases, 7 bases remained unmatched. CDR1 is SQVTM and CDR2 is ANQGSEA in the germline V gene. The CDR3 consists of 12 residues. In DNA, the CDR3 is TGCAGCGCCGGTCGACAGGGTGAGACCCAGTACTTC. Translating gives CSAGRQGETQYF.

This clonotype was observed at least ten times. The chain employs TRBV4-1 and TRBJ2-1; 11 bases align to TRBD2. This CDR3 comprises 16 residues. With 0 bases clipped from V and 4 bases from J, the junction kept 2 bases outside the gene matches. The germline V gene encodes CDR1 MGHRA and CDR2 YSYEKL. The CDR3 nucleotides read TGCGCCAGCAGCCAAGATGCTAGCGGGGGGTACAATGAGCAGTTCTTC. This sequence encodes CASSQDASGGYNEQFF.